This entry features one T cell receptor beta chain sequence. No antigen is known for it. A multiplex PCR was run with 60 Vbeta primers and 13 Jbeta primers. Generated by immunoSEQ multiplex PCR, the TCRdb table keeps only in-frame clones and is missing some. This table has about 150,000 clones, 70% appearing once. CDR3 length: 15 residues. Looked up from germline, CDR1 is SEHNR and CDR2 is FQNEAQ (reference sequence). V dropped 5 bases and J dropped 4; count of bases not matched to a gene: 7. This entry belongs to a study of cytomegalovirus exposure and HLA in healthy donors. Study summary: Earlier findings included some 120 million unique TCR beta sequences obtained from 170 million or so T cells. Most genotyped donors, over 70% of fewer than 400, had Caucasian-associated genetic ancestry. Study results and caveats: Highest at DRB1 and lowest at HLA-C, TCR association rates differed among HLA loci in a later analysis.

The receptor comes from a woman aged 60-75 years in good health and CMV-seropositive. The chain uses TRBV7-9 and TRBJ1-2; 10 nucleotides match TRBD1. Input material: PBMCs. Here the CDR3 DNA reads TGTGCCAGCAGCGACCGGGACAGGGGATTCTATGGCTACACCTTC. It encodes CASSDRDRGFYGYTF.